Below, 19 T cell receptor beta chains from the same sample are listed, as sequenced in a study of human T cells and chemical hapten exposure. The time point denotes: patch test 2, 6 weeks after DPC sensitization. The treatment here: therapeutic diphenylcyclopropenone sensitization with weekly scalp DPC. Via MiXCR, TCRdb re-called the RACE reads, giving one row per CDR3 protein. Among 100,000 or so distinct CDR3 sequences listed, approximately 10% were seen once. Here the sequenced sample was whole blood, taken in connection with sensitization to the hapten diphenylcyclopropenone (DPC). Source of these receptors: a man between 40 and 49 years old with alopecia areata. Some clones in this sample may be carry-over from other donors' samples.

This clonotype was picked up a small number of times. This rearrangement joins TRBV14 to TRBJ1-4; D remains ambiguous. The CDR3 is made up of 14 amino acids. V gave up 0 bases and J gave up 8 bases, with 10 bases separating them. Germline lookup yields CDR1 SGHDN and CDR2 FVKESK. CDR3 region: CASSQDRFGEKLFF. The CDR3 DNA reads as TGTGCCAGCAGCCAAGACCGGTTTGGGGAAAAACTGTTTTTT.

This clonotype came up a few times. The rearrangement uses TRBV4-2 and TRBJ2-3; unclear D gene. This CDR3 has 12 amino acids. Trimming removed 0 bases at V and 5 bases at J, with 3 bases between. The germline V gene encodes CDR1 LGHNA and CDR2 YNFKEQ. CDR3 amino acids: CASSQDLDTQYF. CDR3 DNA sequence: TGTGCCAGCAGCCAAGATCTAGATACGCAGTATTTT.

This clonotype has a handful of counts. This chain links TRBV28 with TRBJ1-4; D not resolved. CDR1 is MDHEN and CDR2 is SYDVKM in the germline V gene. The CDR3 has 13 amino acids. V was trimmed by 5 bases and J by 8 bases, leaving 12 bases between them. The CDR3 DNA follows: TGTGCCAGCAGTCTTACTACCGAAGAAAAACTGTTTTTT. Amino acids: CASSLTTEEKLFF.

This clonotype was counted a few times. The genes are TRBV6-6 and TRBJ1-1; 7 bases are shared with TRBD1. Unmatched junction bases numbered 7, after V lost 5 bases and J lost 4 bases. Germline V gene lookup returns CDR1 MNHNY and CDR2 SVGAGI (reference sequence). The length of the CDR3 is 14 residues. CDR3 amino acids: CASSALPGGTEAFF. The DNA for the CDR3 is TGTGCCAGCAGTGCCCTTCCAGGGGGCACTGAAGCTTTCTTT.

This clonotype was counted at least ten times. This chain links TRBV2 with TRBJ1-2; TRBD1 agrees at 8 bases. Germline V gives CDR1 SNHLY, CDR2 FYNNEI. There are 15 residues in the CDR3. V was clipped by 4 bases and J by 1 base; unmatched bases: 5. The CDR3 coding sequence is TGTGCCAGCAGTGCAGACAGGGGAGTTAACTATGGCTACACCTTC. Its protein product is CASSADRGVNYGYTF.

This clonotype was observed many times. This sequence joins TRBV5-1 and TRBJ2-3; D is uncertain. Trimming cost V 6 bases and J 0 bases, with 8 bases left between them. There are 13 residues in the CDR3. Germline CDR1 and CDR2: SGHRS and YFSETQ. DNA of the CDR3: TGCGCCAGCACAGCACCTAGCACAGATACGCAGTATTTT. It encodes CASTAPSTDTQYF.

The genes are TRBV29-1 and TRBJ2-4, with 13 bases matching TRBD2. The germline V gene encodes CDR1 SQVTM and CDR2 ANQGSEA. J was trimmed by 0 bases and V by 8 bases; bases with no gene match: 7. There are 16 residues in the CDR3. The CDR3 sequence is CSPGLAGPVAKNIQYF. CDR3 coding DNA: TGCAGCCCGGGACTAGCGGGACCAGTAGCCAAAAACATTCAGTACTTC. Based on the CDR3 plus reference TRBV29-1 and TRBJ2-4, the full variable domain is SAVISQKPSRDICQRGTSLTIQCQVDSQVTMMFWYRQQPGQSLTLIATANQGSEATYESGFVIDKFPISRPNLTFSTLTVSNMSPEDSSIYLCSPGLAGPVAKNIQYFGAGTRLSVL.

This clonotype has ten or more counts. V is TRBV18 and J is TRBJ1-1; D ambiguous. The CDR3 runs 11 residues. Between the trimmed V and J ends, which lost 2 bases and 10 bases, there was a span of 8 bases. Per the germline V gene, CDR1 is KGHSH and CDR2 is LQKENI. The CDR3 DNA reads TGTGCCAGCTCACCAGAGGTAGGAGCTTTCTTT. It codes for CASSPEVGAFF.

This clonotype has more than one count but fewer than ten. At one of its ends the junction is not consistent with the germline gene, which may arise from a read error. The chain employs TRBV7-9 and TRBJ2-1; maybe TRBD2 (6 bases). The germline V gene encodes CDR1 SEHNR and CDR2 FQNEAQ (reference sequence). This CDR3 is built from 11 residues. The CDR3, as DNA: TGTGCCAGCAGCTTAGGGACTATACCGATATTC. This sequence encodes CASSLGTIPIF.

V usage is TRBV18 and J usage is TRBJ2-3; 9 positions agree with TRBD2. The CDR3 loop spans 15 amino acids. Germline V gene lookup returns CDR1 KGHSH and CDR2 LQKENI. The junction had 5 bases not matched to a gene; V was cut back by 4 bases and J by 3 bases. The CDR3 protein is CASSRLAERTDTQYF. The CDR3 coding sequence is TGTGCCAGCTCACGACTAGCGGAAAGGACAGATACGCAGTATTTT.

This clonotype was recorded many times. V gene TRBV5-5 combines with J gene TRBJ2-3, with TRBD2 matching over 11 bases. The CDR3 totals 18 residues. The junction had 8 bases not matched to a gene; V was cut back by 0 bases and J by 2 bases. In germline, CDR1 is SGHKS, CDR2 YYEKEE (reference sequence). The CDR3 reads CASSLGEIAGGPTDTQYF. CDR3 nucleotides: TGTGCCAGCAGCTTGGGGGAAATAGCGGGAGGGCCCACAGATACGCAGTATTTT.

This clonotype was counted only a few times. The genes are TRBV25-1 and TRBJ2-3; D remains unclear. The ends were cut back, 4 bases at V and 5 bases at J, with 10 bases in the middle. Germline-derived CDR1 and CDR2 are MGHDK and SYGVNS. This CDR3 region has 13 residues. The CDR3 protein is CASSGNQRDTQYF. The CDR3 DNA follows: TGTGCCAGCAGTGGAAACCAGCGAGATACGCAGTATTTT.

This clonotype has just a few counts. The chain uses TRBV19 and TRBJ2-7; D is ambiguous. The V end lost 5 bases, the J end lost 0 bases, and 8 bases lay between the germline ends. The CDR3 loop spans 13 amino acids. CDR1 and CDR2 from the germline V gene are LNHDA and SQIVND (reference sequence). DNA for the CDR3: TGTGCCAGTAGTGGGGTACCCTCCTACGAGCAGTACTTC. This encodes CASSGVPSYEQYF.

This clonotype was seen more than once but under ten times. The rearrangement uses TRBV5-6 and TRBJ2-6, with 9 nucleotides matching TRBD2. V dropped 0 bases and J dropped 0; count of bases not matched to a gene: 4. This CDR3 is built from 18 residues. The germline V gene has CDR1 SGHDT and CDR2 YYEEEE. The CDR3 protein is CASSLGLAVNSGANVLTF. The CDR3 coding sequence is TGTGCCAGCAGCTTGGGACTAGCGGTCAACTCTGGGGCCAACGTCCTGACTTTC.

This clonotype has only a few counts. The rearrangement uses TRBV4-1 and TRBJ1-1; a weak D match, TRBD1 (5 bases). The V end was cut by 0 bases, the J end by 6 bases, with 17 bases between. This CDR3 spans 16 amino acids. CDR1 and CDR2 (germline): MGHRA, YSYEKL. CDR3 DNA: TGCGCCAGCAGCCAAGATAGTTCCAGGGTAGGGGCTGAAGCTTTCTTT. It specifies CASSQDSSRVGAEAFF.

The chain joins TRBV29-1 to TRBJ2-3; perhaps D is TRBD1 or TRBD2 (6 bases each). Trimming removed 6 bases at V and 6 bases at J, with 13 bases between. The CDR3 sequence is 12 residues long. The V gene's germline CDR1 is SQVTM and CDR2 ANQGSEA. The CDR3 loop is CSVGAGPDTQYF. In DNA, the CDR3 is TGCAGCGTGGGGGCGGGACCTGATACGCAGTATTTT.

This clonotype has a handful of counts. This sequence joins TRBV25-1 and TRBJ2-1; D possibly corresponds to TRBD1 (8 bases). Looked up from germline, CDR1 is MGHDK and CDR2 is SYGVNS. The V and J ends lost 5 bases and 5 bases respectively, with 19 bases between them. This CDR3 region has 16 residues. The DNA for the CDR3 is TGTGCCAGCAGTATCAGAACAGGGGGGGCAAACAATGAGCAGTTCTTC. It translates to CASSIRTGGANNEQFF.

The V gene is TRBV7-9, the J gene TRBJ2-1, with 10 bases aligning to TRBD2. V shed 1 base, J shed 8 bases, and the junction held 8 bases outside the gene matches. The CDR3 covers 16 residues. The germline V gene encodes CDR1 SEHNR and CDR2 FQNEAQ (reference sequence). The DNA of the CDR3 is TGTGCCAGCAGCTTAGGGCCTAGCGGGAGTCCCTATGAGCAGTTCTTC. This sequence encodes CASSLGPSGSPYEQFF.

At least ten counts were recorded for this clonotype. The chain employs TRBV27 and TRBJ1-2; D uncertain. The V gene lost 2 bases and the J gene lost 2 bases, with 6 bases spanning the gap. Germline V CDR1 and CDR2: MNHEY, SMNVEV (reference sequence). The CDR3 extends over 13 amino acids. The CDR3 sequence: CASSLMGNYGYTF. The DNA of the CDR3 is TGTGCCAGCAGTTTAATGGGAAACTATGGCTACACCTTC.